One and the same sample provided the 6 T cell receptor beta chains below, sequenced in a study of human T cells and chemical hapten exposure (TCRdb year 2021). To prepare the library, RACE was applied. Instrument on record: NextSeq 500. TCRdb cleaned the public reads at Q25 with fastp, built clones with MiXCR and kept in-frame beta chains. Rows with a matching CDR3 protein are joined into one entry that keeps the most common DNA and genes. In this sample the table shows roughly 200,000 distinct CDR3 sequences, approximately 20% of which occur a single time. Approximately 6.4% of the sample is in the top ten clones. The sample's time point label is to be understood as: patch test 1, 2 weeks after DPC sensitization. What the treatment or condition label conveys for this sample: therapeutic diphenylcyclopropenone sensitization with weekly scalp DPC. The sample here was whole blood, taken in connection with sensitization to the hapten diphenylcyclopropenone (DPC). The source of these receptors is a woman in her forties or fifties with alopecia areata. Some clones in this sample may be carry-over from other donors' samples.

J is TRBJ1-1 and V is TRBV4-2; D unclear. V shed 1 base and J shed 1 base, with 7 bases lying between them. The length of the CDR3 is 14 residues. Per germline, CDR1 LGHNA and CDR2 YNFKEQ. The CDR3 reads CASSQGWGNTEAFF. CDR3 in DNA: TGTGCCAGCAGCCAAGGCTGGGGGAACACTGAAGCTTTCTTT.

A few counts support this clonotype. The CDR3 nucleotides read TGTGCCAGCAGCCCATGGGTAGGAATGAACACTGAAGCTTTCTTT. It translates to CASSPWVGMNTEAFF. The chain links TRBV3-1 to TRBJ1-1; D is unresolved. Germline loops: CDR1 LGHDT, CDR2 YNNKEL (reference sequence). V was clipped by 4 bases and J by 0 bases, with 12 bases between them. The CDR3 totals 15 residues.

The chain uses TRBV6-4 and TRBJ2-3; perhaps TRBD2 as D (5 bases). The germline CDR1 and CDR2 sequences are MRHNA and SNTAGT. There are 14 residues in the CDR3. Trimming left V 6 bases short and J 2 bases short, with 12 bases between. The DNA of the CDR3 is TGTGCCAGCAGGCCGGACTTAGCCACAGATACGCAGTATTTT. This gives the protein CASRPDLATDTQYF.

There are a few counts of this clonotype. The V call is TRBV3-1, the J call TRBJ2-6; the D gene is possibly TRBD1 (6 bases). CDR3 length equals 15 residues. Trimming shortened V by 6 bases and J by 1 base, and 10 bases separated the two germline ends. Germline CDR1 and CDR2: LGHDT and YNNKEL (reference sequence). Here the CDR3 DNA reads TGTGCCAGCAGGCATACAGGGTCTGGGGCCAACGTCCTGACTTTC. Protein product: CASRHTGSGANVLTF.

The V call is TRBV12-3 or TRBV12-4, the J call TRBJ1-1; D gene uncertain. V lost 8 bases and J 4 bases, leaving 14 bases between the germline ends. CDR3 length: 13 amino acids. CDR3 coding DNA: TGTGCCAGCGGACCTCTAATGGGCACTGAAGCTTTCTTT. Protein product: CASGPLMGTEAFF.

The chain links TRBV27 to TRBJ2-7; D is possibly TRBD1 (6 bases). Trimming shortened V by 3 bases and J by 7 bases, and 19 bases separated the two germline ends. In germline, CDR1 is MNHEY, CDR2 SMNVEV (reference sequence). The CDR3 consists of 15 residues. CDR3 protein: CASSFTSGQHWEQYF. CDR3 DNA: TGTGCCAGCAGTTTTACTTCAGGACAGCATTGGGAGCAGTACTTC.